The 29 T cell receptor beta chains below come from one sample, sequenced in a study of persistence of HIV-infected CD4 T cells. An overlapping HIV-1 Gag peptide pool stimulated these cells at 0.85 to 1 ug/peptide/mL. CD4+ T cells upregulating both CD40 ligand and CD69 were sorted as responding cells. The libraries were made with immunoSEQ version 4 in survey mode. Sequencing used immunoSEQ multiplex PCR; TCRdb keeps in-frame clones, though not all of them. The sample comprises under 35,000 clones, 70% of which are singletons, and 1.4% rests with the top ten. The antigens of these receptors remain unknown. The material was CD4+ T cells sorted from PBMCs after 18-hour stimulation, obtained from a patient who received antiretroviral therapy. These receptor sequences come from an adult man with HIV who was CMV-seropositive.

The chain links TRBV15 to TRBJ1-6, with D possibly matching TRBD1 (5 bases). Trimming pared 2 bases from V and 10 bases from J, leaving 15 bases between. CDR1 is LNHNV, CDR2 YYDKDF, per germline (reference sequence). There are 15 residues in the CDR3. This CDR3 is CATSRSDRVRSPLHF. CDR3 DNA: TGTGCCACCAGCAGATCCGACAGAGTTCGGTCACCCCTCCACTTT.

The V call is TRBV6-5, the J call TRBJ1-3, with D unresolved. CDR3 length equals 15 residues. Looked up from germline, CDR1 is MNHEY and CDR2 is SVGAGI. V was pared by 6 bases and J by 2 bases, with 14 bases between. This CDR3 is CASSLTTTPGNTIYF. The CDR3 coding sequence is TGTGCCAGCAGCCTGACCACAACGCCTGGAAACACCATATATTTT.

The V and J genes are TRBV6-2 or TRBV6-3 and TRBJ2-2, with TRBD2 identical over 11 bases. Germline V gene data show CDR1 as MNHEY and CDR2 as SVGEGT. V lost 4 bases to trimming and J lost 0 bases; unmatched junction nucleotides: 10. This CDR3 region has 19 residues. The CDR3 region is CASSSDTTSGGANTGELFF. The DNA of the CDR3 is TGTGCCAGCAGTTCTGATACTACTAGCGGGGGCGCGAACACCGGGGAGCTGTTTTTT.

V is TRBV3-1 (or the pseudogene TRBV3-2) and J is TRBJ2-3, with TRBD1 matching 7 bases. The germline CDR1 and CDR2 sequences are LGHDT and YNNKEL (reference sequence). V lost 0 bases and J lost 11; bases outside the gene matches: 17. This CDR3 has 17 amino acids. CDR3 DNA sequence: TGTGCCAGCAGCCAAGATGGGACAGTGAACCGATACGAGAGGCAGTATTTT. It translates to CASSQDGTVNRYERQYF.

In nucleotides, the CDR3 is TGTGCCAGCAGCCAAGTCTTGACTAGCGGGGGGGCCGAGCAGTACTTC. Translating it yields CASSQVLTSGGAEQYF. This chain connects TRBV3-1 (or the pseudogene TRBV3-2) to TRBJ2-7; the match to TRBD2 covers 14 bases. The junction had 5 bases not matched to a gene; V was cut back by 1 base and J by 6 bases. CDR1 and CDR2 (germline): LGHDT, YNNKEL (reference sequence). The CDR3 spans 16 residues.

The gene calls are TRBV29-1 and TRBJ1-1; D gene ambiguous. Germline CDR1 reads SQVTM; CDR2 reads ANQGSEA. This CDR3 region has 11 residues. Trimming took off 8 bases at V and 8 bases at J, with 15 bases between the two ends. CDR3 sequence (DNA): TGCAGCTCCTACGAGTTCGGCGAAGCTTTCTTT. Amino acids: CSSYEFGEAFF.

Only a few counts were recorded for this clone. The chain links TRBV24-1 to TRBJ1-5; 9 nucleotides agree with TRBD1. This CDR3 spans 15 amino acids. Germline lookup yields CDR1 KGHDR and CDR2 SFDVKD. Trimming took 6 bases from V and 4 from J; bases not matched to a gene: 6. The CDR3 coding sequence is TGTGCCACCAGTCAAGGACAGGGGCTAAATCAGCCCCAGCATTTT. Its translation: CATSQGQGLNQPQHF.

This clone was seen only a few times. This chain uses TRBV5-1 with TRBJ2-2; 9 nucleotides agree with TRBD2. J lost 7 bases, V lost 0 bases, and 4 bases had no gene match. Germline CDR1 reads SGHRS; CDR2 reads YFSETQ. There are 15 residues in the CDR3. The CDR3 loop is CASSLEPAGGGELFF. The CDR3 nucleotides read TGCGCCAGCAGCTTGGAGCCAGCGGGGGGCGGGGAGCTGTTTTTT.

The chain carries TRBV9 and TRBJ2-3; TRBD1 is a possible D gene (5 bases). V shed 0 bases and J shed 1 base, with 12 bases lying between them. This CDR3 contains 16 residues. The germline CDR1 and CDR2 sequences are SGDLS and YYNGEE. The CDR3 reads CASSVVGLGGTDTQYF. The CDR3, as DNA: TGTGCCAGCAGCGTAGTGGGCCTAGGGGGCACAGATACGCAGTATTTT. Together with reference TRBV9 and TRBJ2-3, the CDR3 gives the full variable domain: DSGVTQTPKHLITATGQRVTLRCSPRSGDLSVYWYQQSLDQGLQFLIQYYNGEERAKGNILERFSAQQFPDLHSELNLSSLELGDSALYFCASSVVGLGGTDTQYFGPGTRLTVL.

The CDR3 nucleotides are TGTGCCAGCAGTTGGGACAGCTCTGGAAACACCATATATTTT. Translation: CASSWDSSGNTIYF. The chain couples TRBV28 to TRBJ1-3; 7 nucleotides align to TRBD1. The junction had 0 bases not matched to a gene; V was cut back by 4 bases and J by 0 bases. Per the germline V gene, CDR1 is MDHEN and CDR2 is SYDVKM. This CDR3 region has 14 residues.

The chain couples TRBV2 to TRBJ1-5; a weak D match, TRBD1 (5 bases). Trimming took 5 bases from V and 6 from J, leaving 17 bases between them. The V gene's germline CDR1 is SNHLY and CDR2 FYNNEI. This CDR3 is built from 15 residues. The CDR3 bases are TGTGCCAGCAGTTCTGACGTGGGGGGTAGTCAGCCCCAGCATTTT. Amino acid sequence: CASSSDVGGSQPQHF.

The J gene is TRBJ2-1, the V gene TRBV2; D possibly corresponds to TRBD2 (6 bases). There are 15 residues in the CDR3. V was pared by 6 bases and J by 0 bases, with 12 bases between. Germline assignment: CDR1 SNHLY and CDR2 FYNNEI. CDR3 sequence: CASRARDFSYNEQFF. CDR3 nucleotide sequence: TGTGCCAGCAGGGCCCGGGACTTCTCCTACAATGAGCAGTTCTTC.

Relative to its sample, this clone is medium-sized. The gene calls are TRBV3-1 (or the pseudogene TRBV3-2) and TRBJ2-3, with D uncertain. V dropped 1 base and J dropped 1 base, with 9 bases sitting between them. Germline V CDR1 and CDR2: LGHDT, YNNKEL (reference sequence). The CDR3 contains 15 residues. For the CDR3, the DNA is TGTGCCAGCAGCCAAGTTGGTAGGCGCACAGATACGCAGTATTTT. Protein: CASSQVGRRTDTQYF.

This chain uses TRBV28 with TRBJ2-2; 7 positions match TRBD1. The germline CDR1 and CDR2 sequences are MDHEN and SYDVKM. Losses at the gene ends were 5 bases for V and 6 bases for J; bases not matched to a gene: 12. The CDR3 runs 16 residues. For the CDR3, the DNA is TGTGCCAGCAGTCTTTTTCGGACAGGAGGTTCCGGGGAGCTGTTTTTT. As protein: CASSLFRTGGSGELFF.

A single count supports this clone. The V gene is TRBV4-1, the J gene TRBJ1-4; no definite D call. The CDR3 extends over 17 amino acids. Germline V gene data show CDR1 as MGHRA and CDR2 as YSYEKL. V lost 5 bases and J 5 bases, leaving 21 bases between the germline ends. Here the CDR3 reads CASSEGFDGPTNEKLFF. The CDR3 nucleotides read TGCGCCAGCAGCGAAGGCTTCGATGGGCCCACAAATGAAAAACTGTTTTTT.

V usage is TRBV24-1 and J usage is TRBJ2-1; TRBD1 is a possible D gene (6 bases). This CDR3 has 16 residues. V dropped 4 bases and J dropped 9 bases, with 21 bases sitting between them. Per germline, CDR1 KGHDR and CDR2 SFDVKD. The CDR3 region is CATSDQTGFRVGEQFF. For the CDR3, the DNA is TGTGCCACCAGTGACCAAACAGGGTTTAGGGTTGGTGAGCAGTTCTTC.

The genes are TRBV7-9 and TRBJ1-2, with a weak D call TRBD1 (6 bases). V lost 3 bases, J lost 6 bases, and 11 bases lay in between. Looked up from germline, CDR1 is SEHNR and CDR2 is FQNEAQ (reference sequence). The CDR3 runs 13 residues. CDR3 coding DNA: TGTGCCAGCAGCTTGGACAGTTTGGATGGCTACACCTTC. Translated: CASSLDSLDGYTF.

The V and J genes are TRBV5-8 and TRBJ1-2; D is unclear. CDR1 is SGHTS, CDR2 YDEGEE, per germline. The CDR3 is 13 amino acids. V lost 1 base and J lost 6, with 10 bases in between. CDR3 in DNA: TGTGCCAGCAGCTTGTTATGGCCTAATGGCTACACCTTC. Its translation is CASSLLWPNGYTF.

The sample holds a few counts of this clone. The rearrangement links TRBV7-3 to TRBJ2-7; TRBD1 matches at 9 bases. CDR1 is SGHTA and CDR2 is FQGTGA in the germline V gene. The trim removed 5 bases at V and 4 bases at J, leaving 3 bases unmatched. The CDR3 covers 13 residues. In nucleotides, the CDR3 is TGTGCCAGCAGCCAGGACAGGGGTTACGAGCAGTACTTC. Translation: CASSQDRGYEQYF.

CDR3 coding DNA: TGTGCCAGCAGCACCGGGACAGGGGCCTCCTACGAGCAGTACTTC. Encoded protein: CASSTGTGASYEQYF. The genes are TRBV9 and TRBJ2-7; TRBD1 matches at 10 bases. The CDR3 sequence is 15 residues long. V lost 4 bases to trimming and J lost 0 bases; unmatched junction nucleotides: 4. From germline, CDR1 is SGDLS and CDR2 YYNGEE.

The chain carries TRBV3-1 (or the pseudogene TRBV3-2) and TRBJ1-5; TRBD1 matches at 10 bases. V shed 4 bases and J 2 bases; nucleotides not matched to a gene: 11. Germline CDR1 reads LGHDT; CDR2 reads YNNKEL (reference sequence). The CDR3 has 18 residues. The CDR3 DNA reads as TGTGCCAGCAGCCCCCGACAGGGGGCGCATTCTGGCAATCAGCCCCAGCATTTT. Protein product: CASSPRQGAHSGNQPQHF.

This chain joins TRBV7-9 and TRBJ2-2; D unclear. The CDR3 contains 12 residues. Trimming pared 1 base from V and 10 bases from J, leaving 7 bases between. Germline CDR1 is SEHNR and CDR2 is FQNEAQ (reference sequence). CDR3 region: CASSLDGPELFF. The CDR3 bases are TGTGCCAGCAGCTTAGATGGACCGGAGCTGTTTTTT.

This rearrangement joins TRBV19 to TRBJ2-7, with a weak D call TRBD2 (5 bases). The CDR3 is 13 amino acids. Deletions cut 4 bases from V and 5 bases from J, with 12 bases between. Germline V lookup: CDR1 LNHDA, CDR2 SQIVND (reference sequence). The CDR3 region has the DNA TGTGCCAGTAGTACTGGACTGAGCGACGAGCAGTACTTC. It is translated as CASSTGLSDEQYF.

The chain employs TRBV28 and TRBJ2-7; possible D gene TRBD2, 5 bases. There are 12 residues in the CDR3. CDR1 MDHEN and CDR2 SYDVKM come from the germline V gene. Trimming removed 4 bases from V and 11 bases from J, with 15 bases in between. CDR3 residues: CASSSRTFAEYF. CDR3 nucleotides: TGTGCCAGCAGTTCCCGGACTTTCGCGGAGTACTTC.

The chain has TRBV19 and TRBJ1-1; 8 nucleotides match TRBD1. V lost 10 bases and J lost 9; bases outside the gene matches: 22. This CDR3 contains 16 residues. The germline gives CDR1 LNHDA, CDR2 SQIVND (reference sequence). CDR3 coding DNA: TGTGCCATCTCCGACAGTACGGGGGGACGACAGGGGAAAGCTTTCTTT. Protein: CAISDSTGGRQGKAFF.

CDR3 nucleotides: TGTGCCAGTAGTACCGCGGGACAGTCTAACTATGGCTACACCTTC. Translated: CASSTAGQSNYGYTF. J is TRBJ1-2 and V is TRBV19; 7 nucleotides line up with TRBD1. The CDR3 has 15 amino acids. Germline V gene lookup returns CDR1 LNHDA and CDR2 SQIVND (reference sequence). V shed 4 bases and J 0 bases; nucleotides not matched to a gene: 5. Full variable domain (missing parts from reference TRBV19 and TRBJ1-2): DGGITQSPKYLFRKEGQNVTLSCEQNLNHDAMYWYRQDPGQGLRLIYYSQIVNDFQKGDIAEGYSVSREKKESFPLTVTSAQKNPTAFYLCASSTAGQSNYGYTFGSGTRLTVV.

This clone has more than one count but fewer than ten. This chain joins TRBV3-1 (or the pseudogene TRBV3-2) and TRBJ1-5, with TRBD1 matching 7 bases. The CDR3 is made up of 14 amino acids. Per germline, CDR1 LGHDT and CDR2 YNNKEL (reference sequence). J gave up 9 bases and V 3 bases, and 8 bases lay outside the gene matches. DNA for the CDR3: TGTGCCAGCAGCCAGGGGACAGCGGACTCGCCCCAGCATTTT. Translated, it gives CASSQGTADSPQHF.

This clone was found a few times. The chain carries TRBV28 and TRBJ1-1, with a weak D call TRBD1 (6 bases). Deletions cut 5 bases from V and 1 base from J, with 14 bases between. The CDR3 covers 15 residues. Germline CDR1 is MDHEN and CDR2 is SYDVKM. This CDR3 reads CASSPTDRENTEAFF. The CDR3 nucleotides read TGTGCCAGCAGTCCAACGGACAGAGAGAACACTGAAGCTTTCTTT.

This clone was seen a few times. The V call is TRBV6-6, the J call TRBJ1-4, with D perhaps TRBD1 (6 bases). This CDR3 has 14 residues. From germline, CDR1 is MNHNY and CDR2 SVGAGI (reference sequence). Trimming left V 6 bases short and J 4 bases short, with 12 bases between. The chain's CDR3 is CASSQTGDNEKLFF. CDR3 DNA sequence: TGTGCCAGCAGCCAGACAGGAGATAATGAAAAACTGTTTTTT.